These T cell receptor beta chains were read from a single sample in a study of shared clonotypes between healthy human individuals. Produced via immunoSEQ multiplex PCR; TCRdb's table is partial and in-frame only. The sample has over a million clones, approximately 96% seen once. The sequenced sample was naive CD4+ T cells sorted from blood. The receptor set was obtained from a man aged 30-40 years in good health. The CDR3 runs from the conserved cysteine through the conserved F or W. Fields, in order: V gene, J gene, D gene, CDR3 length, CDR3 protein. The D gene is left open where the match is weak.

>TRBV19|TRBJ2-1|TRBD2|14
CASSTTSVSNEQFF
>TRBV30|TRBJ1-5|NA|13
CASQGGSNQPQHF
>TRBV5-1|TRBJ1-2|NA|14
CASSPRSGSYGYTF
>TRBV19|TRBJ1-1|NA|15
CASSILHRGNTEAFF
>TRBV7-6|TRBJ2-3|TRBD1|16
CASSPGRTGPTDTQYF
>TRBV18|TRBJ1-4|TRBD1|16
CASSPRTGATNEKLFF
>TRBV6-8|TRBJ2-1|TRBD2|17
CASRGGLAERSYNEQFF
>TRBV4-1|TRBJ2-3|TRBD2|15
CASSQGGLAGYAQYF
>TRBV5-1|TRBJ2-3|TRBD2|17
CASSLGTGGTSTDTQYF
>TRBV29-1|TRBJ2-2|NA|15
CSVALSGLNTGELFF
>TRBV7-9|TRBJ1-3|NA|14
CASSLELSGNTIYF
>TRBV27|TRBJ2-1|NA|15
CASSFGLASYNEQFF
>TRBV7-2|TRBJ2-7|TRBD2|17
CASSLGPTSGRAHEQYF
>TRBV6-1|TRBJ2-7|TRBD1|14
CASSASGQGYEQYF
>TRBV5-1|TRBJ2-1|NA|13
CASSLAARNEQFF
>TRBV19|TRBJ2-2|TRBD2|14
CASRAGSLTGELFF
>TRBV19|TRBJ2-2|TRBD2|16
CASSTLAGGWTGELFF
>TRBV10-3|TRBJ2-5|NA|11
CAISDGGTQYF
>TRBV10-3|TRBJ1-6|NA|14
CATQQEANNSPLHF
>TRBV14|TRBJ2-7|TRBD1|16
CASSLTKGAALYEQYF
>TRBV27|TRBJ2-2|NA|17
CASSLIGGGWSTGELFF
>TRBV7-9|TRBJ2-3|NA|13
CASRVDSTDTQYF
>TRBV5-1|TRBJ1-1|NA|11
CASSSTWGAFF
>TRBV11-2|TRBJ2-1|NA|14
CASSLEARANEQFF
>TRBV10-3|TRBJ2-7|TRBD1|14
CAISGQGPTYEQYF
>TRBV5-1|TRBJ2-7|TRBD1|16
CASSFRTGTLSYEQYF
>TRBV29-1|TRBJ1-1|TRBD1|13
CSVRGRLDTEAFF
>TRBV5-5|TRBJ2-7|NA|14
CASSFGLLPYEQYF
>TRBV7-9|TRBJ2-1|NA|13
CASSLELAPEQFF
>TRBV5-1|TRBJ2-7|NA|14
CASSLDPPSYEQYF
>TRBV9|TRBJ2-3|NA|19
CASSSLPEGRRRVTDTQYF
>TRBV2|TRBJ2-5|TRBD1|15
CASAGSLGQGETQYF
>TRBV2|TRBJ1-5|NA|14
CASSEFRTAEPQHF
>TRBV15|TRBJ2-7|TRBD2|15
CATSRIRAGAKEQYF
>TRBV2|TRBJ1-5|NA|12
CASRDSNQPQHF
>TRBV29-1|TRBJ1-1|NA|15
CSVGRIGGLNTEAFF
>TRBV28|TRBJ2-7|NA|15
CASSLPQGVFYEQYF
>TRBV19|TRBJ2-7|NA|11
CASTLINEQYF
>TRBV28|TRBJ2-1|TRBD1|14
CASSTRTGINEQFF
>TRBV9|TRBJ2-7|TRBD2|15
CASSVDGTSAYEQYF
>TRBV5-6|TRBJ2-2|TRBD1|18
CASSLVGVGGWNTGELFF
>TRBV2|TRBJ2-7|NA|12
CASNRETYEQYF
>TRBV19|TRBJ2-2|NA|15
CASSRGWANTGELFF
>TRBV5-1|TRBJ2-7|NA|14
CASSPRQVKYEQYF
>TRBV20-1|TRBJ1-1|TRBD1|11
CSALTGTEAFF
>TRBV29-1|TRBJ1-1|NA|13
CSVRDGENTEAFF
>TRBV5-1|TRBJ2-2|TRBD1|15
CASSLSRGRAGELFF
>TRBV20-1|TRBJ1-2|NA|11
CSARGSYGYTF
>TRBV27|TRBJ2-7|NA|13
CASSLAPDYEQYF
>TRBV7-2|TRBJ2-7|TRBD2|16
CASSFGWGRANYEQYF
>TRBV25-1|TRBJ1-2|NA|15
CASSEFGPTSGGYTF
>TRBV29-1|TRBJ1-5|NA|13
CSVETGFNQPQHF
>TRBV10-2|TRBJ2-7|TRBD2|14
CASSEASGRDEQYF
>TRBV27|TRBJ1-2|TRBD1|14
CASRRGQGTYGYTF
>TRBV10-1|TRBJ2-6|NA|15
CASSDPSSGANVLTF